These 32 T cell receptor beta chains were all obtained from the same sample, sequenced in a study of CD8 T cells in Susac syndrome. RNA totalling roughly 0.45 to 1 ug underwent reverse transcription with random hexamers. TCRdb called the immunoSEQ multiplex PCR reads again in MiXCR, with one record for every CDR3 protein. Of 190,000 or so distinct CDR3 sequences listed, nearly 95% are singletons. The material sequenced was CD4+ T cells from PBMCs. The receptors stem from a human donor with multiple sclerosis.

V gene TRBV20-1 combines with J gene TRBJ1-2; D ambiguous. V was cut by 6 bases and J by 6 bases, with 11 bases left in between. The CDR3 runs 11 residues. CDR1 DFQATT and CDR2 SNEGSKA come from the germline V gene (reference sequence). The CDR3 sequence is CSASLPDGYTF. In DNA form, the CDR3 reads TGCAGTGCGTCGCTGCCGGATGGCTACACCTTC.

This rearrangement joins TRBV30 to TRBJ2-1, with 8 bases that match TRBD2. Germline V lookup: CDR1 GTSNPN, CDR2 SVGIG (reference sequence). J lost 4 bases, V lost 2 bases, and 7 bases had no gene match. This CDR3 contains 15 residues. The CDR3 loop reads CAWSPGLGTYNEQFF. The CDR3 bases are TGTGCCTGGAGTCCGGGACTAGGTACTTACAATGAGCAGTTCTTC.

The genes are TRBV5-1 and TRBJ1-5; a possible D gene is TRBD1 (6 bases). The ends were cut back, 4 bases at V and 3 bases at J, with 14 bases in the middle. This CDR3 is built from 15 residues. Per germline, CDR1 SGHRS and CDR2 YFSETQ. In DNA form, the CDR3 reads TGCGCCAGCAGCCCGGAGGGGGTGAACAATCAGCCCCAGCATTTT. As protein: CASSPEGVNNQPQHF.

The chain carries TRBV30 and TRBJ2-5; unclear D gene. CDR3 length: 11 amino acids. Germline V gene sequence: CDR1 GTSNPN, CDR2 SVGIG (reference sequence). The V gene lost 0 bases and the J gene lost 5 bases, with 4 bases spanning the gap. The CDR3 DNA sequence: TGTGCCTGGAGTGTAAAGGAGACCCAGTACTTC. Protein product: CAWSVKETQYF.

CDR3 coding DNA: TGTGCCAGCGTAGACTCCTATGGCTACACCTTC. Encoded protein: CASVDSYGYTF. This rearrangement joins TRBV2 to TRBJ1-2; D gene unclear. There are 11 residues in the CDR3. CDR1 and CDR2 from the germline V gene are SNHLY and FYNNEI. V lost 8 bases and J 4 bases, leaving 8 bases between the germline ends. Variable domain in full (rest from reference TRBV2 and TRBJ1-2): EPEVTQTPSHQVTQMGQEVILRCVPISNHLYFYWYRQILGQKVEFLVSFYNNEISEKSEIFDDQFSVERPDGSNFTLKIRSTKLEDSAMYFCASVDSYGYTFGSGTRLTVV.

J is TRBJ2-2 and V is TRBV7-9; D unclear. Trimming took 5 bases from V and 0 from J, leaving 22 bases between them. The germline V gene has CDR1 SEHNR and CDR2 FQNEAQ (reference sequence). The CDR3 sequence is 19 residues long. CDR3 coding DNA: TGTGCCAGCAGCACCCGCAACCAACTGGGCAGATCGAACACCGGGGAGCTGTTTTTT. It encodes CASSTRNQLGRSNTGELFF.

This chain joins TRBV2 and TRBJ2-2; D uncertain. The CDR3 is 14 residues long. Germline CDR1 reads SNHLY; CDR2 reads FYNNEI. V was pared by 3 bases and J by 4 bases, with 9 bases between. The CDR3 region has the DNA TGTGCCAGCAGTGAGGACGGAGCCACCGGGGAGCTGTTTTTT. Its translation is CASSEDGATGELFF.

The rearrangement uses TRBV7-2 and TRBJ2-3; 8 bases align to TRBD2. CDR1 and CDR2 from the germline V gene are SGHTA and FQGNSA. There are 15 residues in the CDR3. The V and J ends lost 0 bases and 6 bases, in that order; junction bases with no gene match: 5. The CDR3, as DNA: TGTGCCAGCAGCTTAGCCCACCGACTAGCGGATACGCAGTATTTT. It is translated as CASSLAHRLADTQYF.

About this clonotype itself: The junction and the germline gene differ at one end; a read error may be behind it. The V gene is TRBV7-7, the J gene TRBJ2-1; D possibly corresponds to TRBD2 (7 bases). CDR3 length: 13 amino acids. Germline V gene lookup returns CDR1 SSHAT and CDR2 FNYEAQ (reference sequence). This CDR3 is CASSLGAGAKQFF. The CDR3 DNA reads TGTGCTAGCAGCTTAGGTGCGGGGGCCAAGCAGTTCTTC.

The V call is TRBV7-9, the J call TRBJ2-3; D is unresolved. V was trimmed by 5 bases and J by 6 bases, leaving 12 bases between them. CDR3 length: 13 amino acids. Germline V gives CDR1 SEHNR, CDR2 FQNEAQ (reference sequence). Written as DNA, the CDR3 is TGTGCCAGCAGCCCTCGTTACCCCGATACGCAGTATTTT. This sequence encodes CASSPRYPDTQYF.

The chain uses TRBV29-1 and TRBJ2-6, with 8 nucleotides matching TRBD1. Germline V gene sequence: CDR1 SQVTM, CDR2 ANQGSEA. Trimming cost V 4 bases and J 1 base; bases outside gene matches: 6. This CDR3 has 16 amino acids. The CDR3 nucleotides are TGCAGCGTTGGTGAGACAGGGGTTTCTGGGGCCAACGTCCTGACTTTC. This codes for CSVGETGVSGANVLTF.

V gene TRBV24-1 combines with J gene TRBJ2-3; TRBD2 agrees at 15 bases. CDR3 length equals 16 residues. With V trimmed by 4 bases and J by 6 bases, 4 bases remained unmatched. Germline assignment: CDR1 KGHDR and CDR2 SFDVKD. Written as DNA, the CDR3 is TGTGCCACCAGTGACCCCGGGACTAGCGGGAGGGATACGCAGTATTTT. Protein: CATSDPGTSGRDTQYF.

The V gene is TRBV20-1, the J gene TRBJ2-1; TRBD2 matches 10 bases. V dropped 5 bases and J dropped 3; count of bases not matched to a gene: 4. Per germline, CDR1 DFQATT and CDR2 SNEGSKA (reference sequence). The CDR3 spans 14 residues. The CDR3 nucleotides read TGCAGTGCTCCGGGACTAGCGAACTACAATGAGCAGTTCTTC. This codes for CSAPGLANYNEQFF.

This chain links TRBV4-2 with TRBJ2-7, with D hard to call. The CDR3 loop spans 15 amino acids. V was cut by 6 bases and J by 3 bases, with 18 bases left in between. Germline V lookup: CDR1 LGHNA, CDR2 YNFKEQ. The CDR3 nucleotides are TGTGCCAGCAGTGCCGCCCCCGAGGCCTACTACGAGCAGTACTTC. Translated, it gives CASSAAPEAYYEQYF.

The chain uses TRBV3-1 and TRBJ2-5; D may be TRBD1 (6 bases). The CDR3 spans 15 residues. Per germline, CDR1 LGHDT and CDR2 YNNKEL (reference sequence). The V end was cut by 1 base, the J end by 4 bases, with 13 bases between. The CDR3 region is CASSQAHRVIETQYF. DNA for the CDR3: TGTGCCAGCAGCCAAGCGCACAGGGTTATAGAGACCCAGTACTTC.

The gene calls are TRBV23-1 and TRBJ2-1; D is possibly TRBD1 or TRBD2 (5 bases each). TRBV23-1 is an ORF, and what it does is uncertain. V dropped 2 bases and J dropped 2 bases, with 13 bases sitting between them. The CDR3 totals 16 residues. This CDR3 reads CASSQADRGAYNEQFF. For the CDR3, the DNA is TGCGCCAGCAGTCAAGCCGACCGAGGGGCCTACAATGAGCAGTTCTTC.

J is TRBJ2-7 and V is TRBV5-1, with 8 bases lining up with TRBD2. V shed 0 bases, J shed 3 bases, and the junction held 2 bases outside the gene matches. This CDR3 spans 14 amino acids. Germline V gene sequence: CDR1 SGHRS, CDR2 YFSETQ. CDR3 coding DNA: TGCGCCAGCAGCTTGGATGCGGGGGGCTACGAGCAGTACTTC. It encodes CASSLDAGGYEQYF.

The chain employs TRBV9 and TRBJ1-1; a possible D gene is TRBD1 (5 bases). The CDR3 is 13 amino acids. With 7 bases removed from V and 2 bases from J, the gap between germline ends came to 12 bases. The V gene's germline CDR1 is SGDLS and CDR2 YYNGEE. The CDR3 region is CASAQGLNTEAFF. The CDR3 bases are TGTGCCAGCGCCCAGGGTCTCAACACTGAAGCTTTCTTT.

This chain joins TRBV3-1 and TRBJ2-6, with TRBD2 as a possible D gene (5 bases). The CDR3 runs 17 residues. The V and J ends lost 4 bases and 4 bases respectively, with 17 bases between them. Germline V CDR1 and CDR2: LGHDT, YNNKEL (reference sequence). The CDR3 DNA reads as TGTGCCAGCAGCCTGGATTTGAGGACTTCGGGGGCCAACGTCCTGACTTTC. This translates into CASSLDLRTSGANVLTF.

This rearrangement joins TRBV12-3 or TRBV12-4 to TRBJ1-2; 8 nucleotides align to TRBD1. Trimming at V came to 6 bases and at J to 0 bases, leaving 3 bases not matched to a gene. This CDR3 has 14 amino acids. The CDR3 region is CASRRTGTNYGYTF. As DNA, the CDR3 is TGTGCCAGCAGGAGGACAGGGACTAACTATGGCTACACCTTC.

The chain has TRBV27 and TRBJ1-4; 8 bases are shared with TRBD1. The CDR3 is made up of 15 amino acids. The germline CDR1 and CDR2 sequences are MNHEY and SMNVEV (reference sequence). V gave up 4 bases and J gave up 3 bases; unmatched junction bases: 4. In nucleotides, the CDR3 is TGTGCCAGCAGTTCCCTGGGACAGGCTAATGAAAAACTGTTTTTT. Amino acids: CASSSLGQANEKLFF.

The rearrangement joins TRBV29-1 to TRBJ2-5, with TRBD1 matching over 9 bases. The ends lost 8 bases at V and 4 bases at J; junction bases unmatched: 11. From germline, CDR1 is SQVTM and CDR2 ANQGSEA. This CDR3 spans 14 amino acids. The CDR3 nucleotides are TGCAGCCTAACCGGGACAGGGAACGGAGAGACCCAGTACTTC. It encodes CSLTGTGNGETQYF.

This clonotype is a singleton in its sample. The rearrangement joins TRBV30 to TRBJ1-2; D is ambiguous. The ends were cut back, 5 bases at V and 4 bases at J, with 8 bases in the middle. Germline V gene data show CDR1 as GTSNPN and CDR2 as SVGIG (reference sequence). The CDR3 loop spans 11 amino acids. The CDR3: CAWQWAYGYTF. For the CDR3, the DNA is TGTGCCTGGCAATGGGCCTATGGCTACACCTTC.

Worth noting for this clonotype: The junction departs from germline at one end; a sequencing error may be responsible. CDR3 in DNA: TGTGCCTGGAGTGTAGTTGAGCGGTTCTTC. The encoded protein is CAWSVVERFF. V and J are TRBV30 and TRBJ2-1; no definite D call. Germline V gene sequence: CDR1 GTSNPN, CDR2 SVGIG (reference sequence). The CDR3 runs to 10 residues.

The V gene is TRBV14, the J gene TRBJ2-2; D call uncertain. This CDR3 is built from 15 residues. The V end was cut by 4 bases, the J end by 0 bases, with 9 bases between. The germline V gene encodes CDR1 SGHDN and CDR2 FVKESK. The CDR3 nucleotides read TGTGCCAGCAGCCTTAGCTTTTCGAACACCGGGGAGCTGTTTTTT. It yields the protein CASSLSFSNTGELFF. Drawing the rest from reference TRBV14 and TRBJ2-2, the complete variable domain is EAGVTQFPSHSVIEKGQTVTLRCDPISGHDNLYWYRRVMGKEIKFLLHFVKESKQDESGMPNNRFLAERTGGTYSTLKVQPAELEDSGVYFCASSLSFSNTGELFFGEGSRLTVL.

V gene TRBV2 combines with J gene TRBJ2-7; no clear D gene. CDR3 size: 11 residues. Germline V gene data show CDR1 as SNHLY and CDR2 as FYNNEI. The V end lost 6 bases, the J end lost 5 bases, and 8 bases lay between the germline ends. The CDR3 nucleotides read TGTGCCAGCAGGGACCGTAACGAGCAGTACTTC. Protein product: CASRDRNEQYF.

The chain combines TRBV7-2 with TRBJ2-7; D tentatively reads TRBD1 or TRBD2 (5 bases each). The CDR3 loop spans 16 amino acids. Deletions cut 5 bases from V and 3 bases from J, with 20 bases between. The germline gives CDR1 SGHTA, CDR2 FQGNSA. CDR3: CASSKLKAGTIYEQYF. DNA of the CDR3: TGTGCCAGCAGCAAATTAAAGGCCGGGACCATCTACGAGCAGTACTTC. Full variable domain (rest looked up from reference TRBV7-2 and TRBJ2-7): GAGVSQSPSNKVTEKGKDVELRCDPISGHTALYWYRQSLGQGLEFLIYFQGNSAPDKSGLPSDRFSAERTGGSVSTLTIQRTQQEDSAVYLCASSKLKAGTIYEQYFGPGTRLTVT.

This clonotype was found once. The gene calls are TRBV5-6 and TRBJ1-2; no reliable D call. Germline CDR1 SGHDT, CDR2 YYEEEE. Trimming pared 5 bases from V and 1 base from J, leaving 9 bases between. CDR3 size: 13 residues. In DNA, the CDR3 is TGTGCCAGCAGTGTTAGTAGTAACTATGGCTACACCTTC. Translated, it gives CASSVSSNYGYTF.

CDR3 in amino acids: CASSLGEADSYEQYF. The CDR3 nucleotides read TGTGCCAGCAGCCTGGGGGAGGCGGACTCCTACGAGCAGTACTTC. The J gene is TRBJ2-7, the V gene TRBV3-1; D is perhaps TRBD2 (6 bases). The ends were cut back, 4 bases at V and 0 bases at J, with 13 bases in the middle. The CDR3 spans 15 residues. CDR1 and CDR2 from the germline V gene are LGHDT and YNNKEL (reference sequence).

Written as DNA, the CDR3 is TGTGCCAGCAGCGAGGGACAGAGATATGGCTACACCTTC. Protein product: CASSEGQRYGYTF. The chain couples TRBV7-8 to TRBJ1-2; 7 nucleotides agree with TRBD1. V gave up 5 bases and J gave up 5 bases; unmatched junction bases: 5. Germline CDR1 is SGHVS and CDR2 is FQNEAQ. This CDR3 has 13 residues.

The chain has TRBV5-1 and TRBJ1-5; D uncertain. CDR1 and CDR2 (germline): SGHRS, YFSETQ. The CDR3 is 14 residues long. V shed 5 bases and J shed 3 bases, with 12 bases lying between them. The CDR3 nucleotides read TGCGCCAGCAGTTTCTCGGATTTCAATCAGCCCCAGCATTTT. Protein sequence: CASSFSDFNQPQHF.

The sample holds one count of this clonotype. J is TRBJ1-2 and V is TRBV9; 8 bases agree with TRBD1. CDR3 length equals 14 residues. V was pared by 0 bases and J by 7 bases, with 5 bases of the junction left unmatched. Germline loops: CDR1 SGDLS, CDR2 YYNGEE. The CDR3 protein is CASSVDQGASGYTF. The CDR3 DNA sequence: TGTGCCAGCAGCGTAGATCAGGGGGCCAGTGGCTACACCTTC.